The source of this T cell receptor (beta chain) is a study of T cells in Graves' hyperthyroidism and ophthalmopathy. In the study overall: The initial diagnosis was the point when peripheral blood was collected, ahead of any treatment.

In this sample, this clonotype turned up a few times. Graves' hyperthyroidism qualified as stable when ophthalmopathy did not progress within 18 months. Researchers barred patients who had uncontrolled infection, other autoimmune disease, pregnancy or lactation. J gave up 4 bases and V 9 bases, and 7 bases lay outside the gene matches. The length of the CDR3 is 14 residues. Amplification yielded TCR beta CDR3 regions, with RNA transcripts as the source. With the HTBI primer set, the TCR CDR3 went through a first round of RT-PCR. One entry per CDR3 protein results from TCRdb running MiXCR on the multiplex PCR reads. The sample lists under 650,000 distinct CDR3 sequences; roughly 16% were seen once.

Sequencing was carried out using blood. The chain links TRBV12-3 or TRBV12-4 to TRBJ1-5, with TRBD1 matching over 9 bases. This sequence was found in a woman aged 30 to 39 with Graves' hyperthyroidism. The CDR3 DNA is TGTGCCAGTTCTGGACAGGGGTCTAATCAGCCCCAGCATTTT. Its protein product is CASSGQGSNQPQHF.